Given below is one TCR beta chain in context. The antigen this receptor binds is unknown. Base qualities are not at hand, and no much larger clone is one base apart. The sample originates from a study of blood T cell repertoires in COVID-19 (dated by TCRdb to the early 2020s). For the wider study: Collaborator samples came from the United States, Italy and Spain and covered acute and convalescent phases of COVID-19. A de-identified subject ID, COVID-19 status, age in years and sex were almost always included in the sample metadata. The material from the prospective study consisted of cDNA or gDNA derived from T cells, B-cell-depleted T cells, or PBMCs. Where available, HLA class I and class II types were taken from metadata supplied by the sample provider and were not determined by assay-based typing. The dataset comprised deeply sampled blood TCRbeta repertoires from subjects exposed to, actively infected with, or recovered from COVID-19. The repertoires were made available in a free public database intended to serve as a resource for research on the immune response to SARS-CoV-2. Samples came from the ongoing ImmuneRACE study (first 160 participants) plus 1,254 subjects from 6 global collaborators.

The CDR3 spans 17 residues, from the cysteine through the phenylalanine. The sequence is cut down to CDR3 DNA, 51 bases in frame from base 1. Looking up the germline V gene (reference sequence) yields CDR1 LGHDT and CDR2 YNNKEL. The junction shows trimming of 4 bases on V and 0 bases on J, plus 13 bases between the germline ends. General findings and caveats noted by the study authors: How much clinical and demographic metadata was included differed by source and by participant, and the metadata was provided uncurated.

Enrolling through a virtual design, the prospective study's participants ranged in age from roughly 18 to 89 years and lived across more than 20 United States geographic areas. In the prospective study, participants were assigned to cohorts based on the clinical history participants reported in a screening survey and a study questionnaire. For ImmuneRACE Cohort 3, a participant was defined as recovered based on two consecutive negative NP/OP PCR tests, clearance by a healthcare professional, or resolution of symptoms. In the prospective study, whole blood, serum and a nasopharyngeal or oropharyngeal swab were collected from each participant by mobile phlebotomists. Over a roughly two-month period, participants in the prospective study had the option of providing additional blood draws and questionnaires. Before DNA extraction, prospective study blood samples were shipped either frozen or at room temperature.

TCRbeta CDR3 regions were amplified from genomic DNA using the immunoSEQ Assay, a bias-controlled multiplex PCR. Per the original workflow: Nucleated cell counts per sample were estimated from amplification of reference gene primers within the assay. Sequence reads were collapsed and filtered to measure the absolute abundance of every unique TCRbeta CDR3 rearrangement. For each sample, productive Simpson clonality was calculated by taking the square root of Simpson's diversity index across productive rearrangements. TCRdb obtained this table from immuneACCESS and retained in-frame rearrangements with V and J assigned. These tables miss some clones; where compared with another copy, unresolved V genes account for less than half of the shortfall, and the remainder is unexplained. D and trimming were read from the DNA, whereas the V and J calls and clone size are those reported in that table. The sample table holds approximately 450,000 clones, of which around 89% were seen once. The top ten clones comprise 1.1% of the sample.

Sample: PBMCs or T cells enriched from blood (not recorded which). The clonotype comes from a man aged 30-40 years who had recovered from COVID-19. The chain is made from TRBV3-1 (or the pseudogene TRBV3-2) and TRBJ2-6, with a weak D call of TRBD1 (6 bases match). Here is the DNA: TGTGCCAGCAGCCGGCCCACAGGGATCTCTGGGGCCAACGTCCTGACTTTC. This is translated as CASSRPTGISGANVLTF.